This T cell receptor beta chain was recorded in a study of cytomegalovirus exposure and HLA in healthy donors. Whole-study findings and limits: A later analysis linked a missense DCLRE1C variant to TCR beta V- and J-gene trimming. Earlier results showed most TCR beta V segments being productive about 90% or about 30% of the time.

A multiplex PCR was run with 60 Vbeta primers and 13 Jbeta primers. Assay: immunoSEQ multiplex PCR; the TCRdb copy retains only in-frame clones and omits some. Of about 120,000 clones listed, roughly 70% were seen once; the top ten hold roughly 3%. This CDR3 region has 15 residues. V was clipped by 5 bases and J by 4 bases, with 19 bases between them. Germline-derived CDR1 and CDR2 are GTSNPN and SVGIG (reference sequence). This clone was counted a single time. Its target is unknown. The chain recombines TRBV30 with TRBJ2-3; TRBD1 might be the D (5 bases). This clonotype originated in a woman aged 40 to 49 in good health and CMV-seropositive. The sequencing sample was made of PBMCs. In DNA form, the CDR3 reads TGTGCCTGGCAGGGATCCCGGGTTTTATCAGATACGCAGTATTTT. Amino acid sequence: CAWQGSRVLSDTQYF.